This T cell receptor (beta chain) was identified in a study of shared clonotypes between healthy human individuals. Study-level information: The plates for each donor numbered three CD4 naive, three CD4 memory, two CD8 naive and one CD8 memory.

The germline gives CDR1 LNHDA, CDR2 SQIVND (reference sequence). The CDR3 contains 18 residues. Trimming removed 3 bases at V and 0 bases at J, with 20 bases between. For sorted subsets, about 200 ng DNA per replicate equaled 30,000 or so T cell genomes. The repertoire was sequenced with immunoSEQ multiplex PCR; TCRdb's copy has only in-frame clones and lacks some. The data contain approximately 1,500,000 clones, 95% to 99% of them seen just once; the ten biggest clones take up about 0.45%. This sequence was found in a man aged 30 to 45 in good health. The chain has TRBV19 and TRBJ2-5; perhaps TRBD2 as D (6 bases). The specimen sequenced was naive CD4+ T cells sorted from blood. The subset is: CD45RA+ positively selected. CDR3 sequence reads: CASSIAYKAGGYQETQYF. DNA of the CDR3: TGTGCCAGTAGTATCGCCTACAAGGCCGGGGGATACCAAGAGACCCAGTACTTC. Full variable domain (remainder filled in from reference TRBV19 and TRBJ2-5): DGGITQSPKYLFRKEGQNVTLSCEQNLNHDAMYWYRQDPGQGLRLIYYSQIVNDFQKGDIAEGYSVSREKKESFPLTVTSAQKNPTAFYLCASSIAYKAGGYQETQYFGPGTRLLVL.